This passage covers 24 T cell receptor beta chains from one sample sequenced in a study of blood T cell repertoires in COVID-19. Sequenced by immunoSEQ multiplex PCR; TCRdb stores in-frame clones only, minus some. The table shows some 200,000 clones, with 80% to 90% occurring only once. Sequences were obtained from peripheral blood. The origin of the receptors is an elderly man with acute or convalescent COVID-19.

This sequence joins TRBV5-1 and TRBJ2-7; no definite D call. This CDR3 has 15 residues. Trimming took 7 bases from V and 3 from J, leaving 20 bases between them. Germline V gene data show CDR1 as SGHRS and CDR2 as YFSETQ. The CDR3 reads CASRLSPDTYYEQYF. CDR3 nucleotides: TGCGCCAGCCGCCTCTCCCCAGACACATACTACGAGCAGTACTTC.

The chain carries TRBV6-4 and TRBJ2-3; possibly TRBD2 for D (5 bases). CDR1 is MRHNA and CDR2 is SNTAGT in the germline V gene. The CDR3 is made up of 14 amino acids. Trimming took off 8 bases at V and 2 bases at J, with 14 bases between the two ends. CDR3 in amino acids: CASSGSGNTDTQYF. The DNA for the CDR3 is TGTGCCAGCTCGGGGAGCGGCAACACAGATACGCAGTATTTT.

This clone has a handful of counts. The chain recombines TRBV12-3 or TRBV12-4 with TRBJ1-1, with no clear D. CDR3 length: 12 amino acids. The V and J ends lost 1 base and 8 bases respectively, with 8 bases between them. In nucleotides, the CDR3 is TGTGCCAGCAGTTTAGGGGGAGAGGAAGCTTTCTTT. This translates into CASSLGGEEAFF.

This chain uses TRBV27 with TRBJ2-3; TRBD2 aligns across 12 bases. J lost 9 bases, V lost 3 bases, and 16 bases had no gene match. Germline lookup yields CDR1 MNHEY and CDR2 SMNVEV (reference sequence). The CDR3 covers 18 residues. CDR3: CASSLAGRTSGRRDTQYF. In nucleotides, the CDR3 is TGTGCCAGCAGTTTGGCAGGGCGCACTAGCGGGAGGAGAGACACGCAGTATTTT.

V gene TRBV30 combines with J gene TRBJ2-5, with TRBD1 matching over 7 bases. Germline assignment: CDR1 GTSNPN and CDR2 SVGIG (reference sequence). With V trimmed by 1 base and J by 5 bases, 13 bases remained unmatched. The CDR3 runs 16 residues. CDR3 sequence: CAWSEGQAPQGETQYF. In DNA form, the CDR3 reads TGTGCCTGGAGTGAAGGACAGGCCCCTCAGGGGGAGACCCAGTACTTC.

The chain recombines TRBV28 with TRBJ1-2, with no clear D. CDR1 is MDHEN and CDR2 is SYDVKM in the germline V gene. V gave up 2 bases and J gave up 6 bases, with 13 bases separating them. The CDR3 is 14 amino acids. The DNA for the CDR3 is TGTGCCAGCAGTTTAGGTCACCTAAGCAATGGCTACACCTTC. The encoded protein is CASSLGHLSNGYTF.

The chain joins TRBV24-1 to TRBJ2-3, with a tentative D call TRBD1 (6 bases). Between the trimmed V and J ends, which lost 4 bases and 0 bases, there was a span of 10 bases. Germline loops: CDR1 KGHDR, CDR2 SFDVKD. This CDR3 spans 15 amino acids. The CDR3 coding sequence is TGTGCCACCAGTGAGCCTACAGGGAGCACAGATACGCAGTATTTT. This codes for CATSEPTGSTDTQYF.

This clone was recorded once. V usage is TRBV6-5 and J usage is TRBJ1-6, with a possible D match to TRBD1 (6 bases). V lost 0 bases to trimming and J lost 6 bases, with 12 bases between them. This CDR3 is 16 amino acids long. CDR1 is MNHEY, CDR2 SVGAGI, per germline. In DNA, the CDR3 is TGTGCCAGCAGTTACTCCCGGGGGGCCTCTAATTCACCCCTCCACTTT. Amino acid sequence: CASSYSRGASNSPLHF.

This chain's CDR3 is CASSLHPRQGSNQPQHF. DNA for the CDR3: TGCGCCAGCAGCTTGCACCCGAGACAGGGGAGCAATCAGCCCCAGCATTTT. The rearrangement uses TRBV5-1 and TRBJ1-5, with 8 bases aligning to TRBD1. J lost 1 base, V lost 1 base, and 7 bases had no gene match. The length of the CDR3 is 17 residues. From germline, CDR1 is SGHRS and CDR2 YFSETQ.

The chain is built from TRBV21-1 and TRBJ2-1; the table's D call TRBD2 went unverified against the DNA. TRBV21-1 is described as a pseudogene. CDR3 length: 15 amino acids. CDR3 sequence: CASILAFSSYNEQFF. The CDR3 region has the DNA TGTGCCAGCATACTAGCTTTCAGCTCCTACAATGAGCAGTTCTTC.

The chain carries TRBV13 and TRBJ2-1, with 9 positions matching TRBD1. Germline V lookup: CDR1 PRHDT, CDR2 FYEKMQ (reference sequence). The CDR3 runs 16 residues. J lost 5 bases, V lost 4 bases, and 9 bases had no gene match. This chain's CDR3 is CASSSNRDRADNEQFF. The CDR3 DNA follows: TGTGCCAGCAGCTCCAACCGGGACAGGGCCGACAATGAGCAGTTCTTC.

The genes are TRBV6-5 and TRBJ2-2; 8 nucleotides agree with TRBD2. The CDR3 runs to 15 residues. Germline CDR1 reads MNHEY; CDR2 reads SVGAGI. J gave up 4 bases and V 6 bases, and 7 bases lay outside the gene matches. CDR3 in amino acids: CASSRSGKVTGELFF. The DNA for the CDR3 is TGTGCCAGCAGCCGTAGCGGGAAAGTCACCGGGGAGCTGTTTTTT.

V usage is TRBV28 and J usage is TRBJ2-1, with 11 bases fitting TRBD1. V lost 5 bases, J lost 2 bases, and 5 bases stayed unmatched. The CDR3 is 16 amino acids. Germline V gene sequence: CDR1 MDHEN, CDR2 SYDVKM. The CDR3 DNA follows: TGTGCCAGCAGTCCCGTGGGACAGGGGGCCTACAATGAGCAGTTCTTC. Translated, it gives CASSPVGQGAYNEQFF.

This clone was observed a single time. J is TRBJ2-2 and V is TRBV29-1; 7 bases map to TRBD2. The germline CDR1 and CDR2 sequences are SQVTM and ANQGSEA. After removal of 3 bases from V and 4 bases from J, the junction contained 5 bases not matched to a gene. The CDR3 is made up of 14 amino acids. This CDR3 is CSVETSPSTGELFF. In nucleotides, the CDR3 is TGCAGCGTTGAGACTAGCCCGAGCACCGGGGAGCTGTTTTTT.

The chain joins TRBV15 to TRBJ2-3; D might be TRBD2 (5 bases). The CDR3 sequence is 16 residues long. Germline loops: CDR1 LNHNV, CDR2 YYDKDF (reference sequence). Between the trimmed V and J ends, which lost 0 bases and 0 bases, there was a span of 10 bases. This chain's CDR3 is CATSRDRGSSTDTQYF. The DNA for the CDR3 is TGTGCCACCAGCAGAGACCGGGGTTCTAGCACAGATACGCAGTATTTT.

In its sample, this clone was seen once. CDR3 sequence (DNA): TGTGCCTGGAGTGTAAATAGTTACTACGTGTATTTT. The encoded protein is CAWSVNSYYVYF. The chain has TRBV30 and TRBJ2-3; D unresolved. The CDR3 consists of 12 residues. Per germline, CDR1 GTSNPN and CDR2 SVGIG (reference sequence). Deletions cut 0 bases from V and 14 bases from J, with 15 bases between.

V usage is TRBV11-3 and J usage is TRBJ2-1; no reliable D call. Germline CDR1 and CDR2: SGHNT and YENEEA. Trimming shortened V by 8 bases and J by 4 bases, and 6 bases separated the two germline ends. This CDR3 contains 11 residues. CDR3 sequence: CASRVYNEQFF. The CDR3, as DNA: TGTGCCAGCCGGGTTTACAATGAGCAGTTCTTC.

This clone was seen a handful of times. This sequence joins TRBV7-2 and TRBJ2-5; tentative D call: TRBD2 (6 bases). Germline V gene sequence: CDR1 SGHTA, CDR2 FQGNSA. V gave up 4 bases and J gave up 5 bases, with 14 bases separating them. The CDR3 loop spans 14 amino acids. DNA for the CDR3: TGTGCCAGCAGCTCAAGCGGGTGGGGTGAGACCCAGTACTTC. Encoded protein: CASSSSGWGETQYF.

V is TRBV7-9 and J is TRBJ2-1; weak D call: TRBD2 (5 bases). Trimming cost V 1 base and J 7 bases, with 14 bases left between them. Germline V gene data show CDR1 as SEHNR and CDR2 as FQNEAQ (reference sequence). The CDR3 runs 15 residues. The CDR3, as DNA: TGTGCCAGCAGCTTAGGGGGTGGGAGTGGGAATGAGCAGTTCTTC. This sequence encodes CASSLGGGSGNEQFF.

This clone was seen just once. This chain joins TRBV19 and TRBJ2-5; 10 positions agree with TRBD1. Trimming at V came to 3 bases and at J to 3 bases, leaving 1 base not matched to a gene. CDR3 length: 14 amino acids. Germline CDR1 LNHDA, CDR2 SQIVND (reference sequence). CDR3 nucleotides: TGTGCCAGTAGTATCGGGACAGGGGAAGAGACCCAGTACTTC. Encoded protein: CASSIGTGEETQYF.

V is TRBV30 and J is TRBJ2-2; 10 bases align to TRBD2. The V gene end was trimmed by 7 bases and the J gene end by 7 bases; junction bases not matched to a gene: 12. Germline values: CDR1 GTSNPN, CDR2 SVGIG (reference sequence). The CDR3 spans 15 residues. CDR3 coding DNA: TGTGCCTATACGCAGCGGGAGGGGAGAATCGGGGAGCTGTTTTTT. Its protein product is CAYTQREGRIGELFF.

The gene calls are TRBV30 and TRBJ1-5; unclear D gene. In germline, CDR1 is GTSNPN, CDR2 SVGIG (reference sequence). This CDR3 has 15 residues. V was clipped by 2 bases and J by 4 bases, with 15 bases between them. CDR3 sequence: CAWSWEGNGNQPQHF. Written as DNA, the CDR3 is TGTGCCTGGAGTTGGGAGGGTAATGGAAATCAGCCCCAGCATTTT.

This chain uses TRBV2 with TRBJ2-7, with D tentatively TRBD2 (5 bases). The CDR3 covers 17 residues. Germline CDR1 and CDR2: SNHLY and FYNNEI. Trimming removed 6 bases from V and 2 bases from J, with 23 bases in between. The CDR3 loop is CASRTIRRQETTYEQYF. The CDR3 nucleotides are TGTGCCAGCAGGACCATAAGGAGGCAGGAAACAACCTACGAGCAGTACTTC.

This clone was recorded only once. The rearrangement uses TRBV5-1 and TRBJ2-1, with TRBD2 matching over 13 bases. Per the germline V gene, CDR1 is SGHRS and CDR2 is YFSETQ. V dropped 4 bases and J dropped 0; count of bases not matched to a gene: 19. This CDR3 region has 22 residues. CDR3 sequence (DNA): TGCGCCAGCAGCGTCCCGGGACAGGCACTAGCGGGAGGGCCGAGCTCCTACAATGAGCAGTTCTTC. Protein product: CASSVPGQALAGGPSSYNEQFF.